Sequencing of this TCR beta chain was carried out in a study of post-analysis software for immune sequencing data. Study-level points and caveats: Significantly lower normalized Chao1 diversity was seen in multiple sclerosis patients than in controls. Higher frequency in patients than in controls was seen for roughly five TRBV segments, with TRBV5-6, TRBV5-1 and TRBV20-1 among them.

Prepared TCR beta cDNA libraries contained unique molecular identifiers. TCRdb itself ran the PCR reads through MiXCR, one entry per CDR3 protein. The sample consists of approximately 630,000 distinct CDR3 sequences, 55% to 60% of them appearing once. As concerns this clonotype: Antigen specificity is unknown.

CDR1 SQVTM and CDR2 ANQGSEA come from the germline V gene. The CDR3 runs 14 residues. J lost 3 bases, V lost 6 bases, and 6 bases had no gene match. Sequences were obtained from blood. The rearrangement links TRBV29-1 to TRBJ2-3, with TRBD1 matching 10 bases. The source is a girl aged 2 to 9 with multiple sclerosis. CDR3 region: CSVEGTGVTDTQYF. CDR3 DNA: TGCAGCGTCGAGGGGACAGGGGTGACAGATACGCAGTATTTT.